This T cell receptor beta chain derives from a study of OX40 agonist ivuxolimab in advanced cancers. The repertoire was sequenced with immunoSEQ multiplex PCR; TCRdb's copy has only in-frame clones and lacks some. This sample has around 50,000 clones, with over 75% found just once. The V gene end was trimmed by 4 bases and the J gene end by 8 bases; junction bases not matched to a gene: 18. CDR3 length: 18 amino acids. Germline CDR1 SGHVS, CDR2 FNYEAQ. The rearrangement uses TRBV7-6 and TRBJ2-3; the match to TRBD2 covers 10 bases. Sequences were derived from CD4+ or CD8+ T cells sorted from blood, sampled in a trial of the OX40 agonist ivuxolimab. This clonotype was obtained from an adult with an advanced solid tumor such as melanoma, head and neck, liver or kidney cancer. The DNA for the CDR3 is TGTGCCAGCAGCTCCAACACCGTAGCGGGGGGTGCAGGTAGTACGCAGTATTTT. The encoded protein is CASSSNTVAGGAGSTQYF.